These T cell receptor beta chains were read from a single sample in a study of post-analysis software for immune sequencing data. TCRdb recomputed calls from the PCR reads with MiXCR, one row per CDR3 protein. The sample lists around 180,000 distinct CDR3 sequences, 30% occurring once. The sequenced material came from blood. The receptor source for this set is a girl aged 10 to 17 with multiple sclerosis. Both conserved end residues are part of each CDR3. The order of the fields is D gene, V gene, CDR3 length, clone size, J gene, CDR3 DNA, CDR3 protein. A D gene is named only where the DNA matches it firmly. A clone size is listed for some rows: how often the clone was seen (once, few, many), or a class if it is expanded.

d_call: .; v_call: TRBV6-1; cdr3_length: 15; clone_size: many; j_call: TRBJ1-2; cdr3_nt: TGTGCCAGCAGTGAAGGTCGTGGGCCAGCCTATGGCTACACCTTC; cdr3_aa: CASSEGRGPAYGYTF
d_call: TRBD1; v_call: TRBV29-1; cdr3_length: 12; clone_size: many; j_call: TRBJ2-4; cdr3_nt: TGCAGCTTTTGGACAGGAACGGACATTCAGTACTTC; cdr3_aa: CSFWTGTDIQYF
d_call: .; v_call: TRBV5-1; cdr3_length: 15; clone_size: many; j_call: TRBJ1-2; cdr3_nt: TGCGCCAGCAGCTCCTCAGGGACGGATAACTATGGCTACACCTTC; cdr3_aa: CASSSSGTDNYGYTF
d_call: .; v_call: TRBV9; cdr3_length: 14; clone_size: .; j_call: TRBJ2-4; cdr3_nt: TGTGCCAGCAGCGTAGGATCCGGGCCCAATGAGCAGTACTTC; cdr3_aa: CASSVGSGPNEQYF
d_call: TRBD1; v_call: TRBV7-9; cdr3_length: 14; clone_size: .; j_call: TRBJ1-1; cdr3_nt: TGTGCCAGCAGCCCTGACAGGGGGGATACTGAAGCTTTCTTT; cdr3_aa: CASSPDRGDTEAFF
d_call: TRBD1; v_call: TRBV7-6; cdr3_length: 14; clone_size: many; j_call: TRBJ2-7; cdr3_nt: TGTGCCAGCAGCCCGGCGACAGGGGGCTACGAGCAGTACTTC; cdr3_aa: CASSPATGGYEQYF
d_call: .; v_call: TRBV12-3/TRBV12-4; cdr3_length: 14; clone_size: .; j_call: TRBJ1-1; cdr3_nt: TGTGTCAGCAGTTTGGGACACATGAACACTGAAGCTTTCTTT; cdr3_aa: CVSSLGHMNTEAFF
d_call: TRBD2; v_call: TRBV7-9; cdr3_length: 14; clone_size: .; j_call: TRBJ2-7; cdr3_nt: TGTGCCAGCACTAAAGCGGGAGGAGCCTACGAGCAGTACTTC; cdr3_aa: CASTKAGGAYEQYF
d_call: .; v_call: TRBV20-1; cdr3_length: 16; clone_size: few; j_call: TRBJ2-5; cdr3_nt: TGCAGTGCTAGAGATGTGGGGGGACAAGGCTACAATGAGCAGTACTTC; cdr3_aa: CSARDVGGQGYNEQYF
d_call: .; v_call: TRBV7-9; cdr3_length: 13; clone_size: .; j_call: TRBJ1-1; cdr3_nt: TGTGCCAGCAGCTTACCCCCCCGGACTGAAGCTTTCTTT; cdr3_aa: CASSLPPRTEAFF
d_call: TRBD1; v_call: TRBV9; cdr3_length: 15; clone_size: many; j_call: TRBJ2-7; cdr3_nt: TGTGCCAGCAGCGTAGGCGGGACAGGGGGCTACGAGCAGTACTTC; cdr3_aa: CASSVGGTGGYEQYF
d_call: .; v_call: TRBV12-3/TRBV12-4; cdr3_length: 15; clone_size: .; j_call: TRBJ2-3; cdr3_nt: TGTGCCAGCAGTTTATATGAAACTAGTTTGCATACGCAGTATTTT; cdr3_aa: CASSLYETSLHTQYF
d_call: .; v_call: TRBV20-1; cdr3_length: 14; clone_size: many; j_call: TRBJ2-7; cdr3_nt: TGCAGTGCTAGAGATTACCGGGAGCCCTACGAGCAGTACTTC; cdr3_aa: CSARDYREPYEQYF
d_call: .; v_call: TRBV12-3/TRBV12-4; cdr3_length: 12; clone_size: many; j_call: TRBJ2-3; cdr3_nt: TGTGCCAGCAGCTTATCGGCAGATACGCAGTATTTT; cdr3_aa: CASSLSADTQYF
d_call: .; v_call: TRBV14; cdr3_length: 13; clone_size: once; j_call: TRBJ1-1; cdr3_nt: TGTGCCAGCAGCCAACAGGGGAACACTGAAGCTTTCTTT; cdr3_aa: CASSQQGNTEAFF
d_call: .; v_call: TRBV4-1; cdr3_length: 15; clone_size: .; j_call: TRBJ1-4; cdr3_nt: TGCGCCAGCAGCCAAGAGGAGGGGTTAAATGAAAAACTGTTTTTT; cdr3_aa: CASSQEEGLNEKLFF
d_call: TRBD1; v_call: TRBV13; cdr3_length: 16; clone_size: .; j_call: TRBJ2-7; cdr3_nt: TGTGCCAGCAGCTTAAGAGAAGACAGGGACTCCTACGAGCAGTACTTC; cdr3_aa: CASSLREDRDSYEQYF
d_call: .; v_call: TRBV6-1; cdr3_length: 19; clone_size: few; j_call: TRBJ2-1; cdr3_nt: TGTGCCAGCAGCGAGGAATCGGAAACTCGCCAGGGCTCCTACAATGAGCAGTTCTTC; cdr3_aa: CASSEESETRQGSYNEQFF
d_call: .; v_call: TRBV3-1; cdr3_length: 15; clone_size: .; j_call: TRBJ2-1; cdr3_nt: TGTGCCAGCAGCCAGGGGGTCGGCAGCGCAGAGGCCCAGTTCTTC; cdr3_aa: CASSQGVGSAEAQFF
d_call: .; v_call: TRBV20-1; cdr3_length: 12; clone_size: few; j_call: TRBJ2-5; cdr3_nt: TGCAGTGCTAGACTAGCCGGGAGCGGGCGGTACTTC; cdr3_aa: CSARLAGSGRYF
d_call: .; v_call: TRBV12-3/TRBV12-4; cdr3_length: 15; clone_size: .; j_call: TRBJ2-7; cdr3_nt: TGTGCCAGCAGTTTAGCGAGGGATAAAGTACGCGAGCAGTACTTC; cdr3_aa: CASSLARDKVREQYF
d_call: .; v_call: TRBV20-1; cdr3_length: 15; clone_size: .; j_call: TRBJ2-7; cdr3_nt: TGCAGTGCTAGAGAGCTTAGCGGCCAGTTCTACGAGCAGTACTTC; cdr3_aa: CSARELSGQFYEQYF